This T cell receptor beta chain was retrieved from a study (dated by TCRdb to the mid-2010s). Study-level background: The study set out to test whether tumor-infiltrating Tregs in breast cancer get recruited from blood Tregs or are instead converted in situ from other CD4+ T cell subsets. General findings and caveats noted by the study authors: Tumor memory CD4+ T cell TCR gene usage was found to cluster with blood and lymph node memory CD4+ cells and with lymph node naive CD4+ cells. Tumor-infiltrating Treg TCR alpha and beta sequences overlapped most with tumor naive CD4+ T cells, then with blood naive CD4+ T cells. Rather than covering whole repertoires, validation in the larger cohort was restricted to a single TCR beta V-J rearrangement.

As regards this clonotype: Its antigen specificity is not known. Nothing much larger sits one base from this clone, and base qualities are not available.

Full-length TCR variable regions were amplified by 5' RACE PCR with constant-region reverse primers, and semi-nested PCR with Nested Universal Primer A was subsequently performed. The ReliaPrep RNA Cell Miniprep System was used to extract total RNA, which was then reverse transcribed into 5'RACE-ready cDNA with the SMARTer RACE 5'/3' Kit. Full-length TCR alpha and beta libraries were barcoded with multiplex adaptors and sequenced on an Illumina MiSeq. The paper's data handling went like this. For each of nine subset-tissue groups, sequencing data from the five patients were pooled, and the groups were compared by unsupervised clustering of TCR gene usage. Repertoire similarity was calculated with the Morisita-Horn index, weighting shared sequences by their contribution to each repertoire. The public reads were reprocessed in TCRdb via fastp at Q25 and MiXCR, keeping in-frame beta chains. Here each entry gathers all rows of one CDR3 protein and keeps the most common genes and DNA. It is TCRdb's table, rather than the study itself, that gives the V and J calls and clone size. The sample yields some 64,000 distinct CDR3 sequences; around a fifth were counted once. The biggest ten clones account for under 3.5% of the sample.

Cut back by 0 bases and 4 bases, the V and J ends lie 19 bases apart. CDR1 SGHRS and CDR2 YFSETQ were looked up in the germline V gene. The CDR3 starts with the cysteine, ends with the phenylalanine, and has 17 residues. The DNA shown is the 51-base CDR3, in frame from base 1. CD4+CD45RO+CD25- cells were isolated as memory CD4+ T cells. Tregs, naive and memory CD4+ T cells from tumor, blood and ipsilateral draining lymph nodes of a handful of breast cancer patients underwent full-length TCR alpha and beta sequencing. Tumor tissue and lymph nodes from ipsilateral axillary dissection were perfused with PBS, minced and digested with collagenase I and hyaluronidase. Ficoll density gradient centrifugation was used to isolate mononuclear cells from lymph nodes or from 50 to 60 ml of peripheral blood. A purity exceeding 90% was confirmed by FACS for the sorted cell populations.

Material: memory CD4+ T cells sorted from a lymph node. Sample cell subset or site, as interpreted from the label and publication: memory CD4+ T cells, CD4+CD45RO+CD25-. This receptor was identified in a female donor with breast cancer. The rearrangement combines TRBV5-1 with TRBJ1-1; the D gene cannot be named for sure. This receptor has the CDR3 CASSLVSNNELSTEAFF. The sequence in DNA is TGCGCCAGCAGCTTGGTTTCGAACAACGAATTGTCCACTGAAGCTTTCTTT.